This TCR beta chain was documented in a study of neurological immune-mediated disorders. Synthesis of cDNA was carried out by template-switch 5'RACE. The reaction used 10-nucleotide random UMIs. From the 5' RACE reads, TCRdb called clonotypes with MiXCR, one entry per CDR3 protein. The sample yields tens of thousands of distinct CDR3 sequences, approximately 10% seen once. Broader study findings: The study found no CDR3 amino acid sequences shared by expanded clones across subjects, suggesting private repertoires in all groups.

The unsorted libraries originated from 2 million PBMCs kept at -80 C. V trimming: 5 bases; J trimming: 11 bases; junction bases outside the gene matches: 13. This CDR3 has 15 amino acids. This clonotype was counted at least ten times. The antigen is unknown. The sequence came from a man aged 35 to 55 in good health. The V and J genes are TRBV12-3 or TRBV12-4 and TRBJ1-5; 9 nucleotides align to TRBD1. Material for sequencing was PBMCs. CDR3 sequence: CASSRIDRGARTQHF. CDR3 DNA sequence: TGTGCCAGCAGTCGTATTGACAGGGGGGCCAGGACCCAGCATTTT.